This TCR beta chain was sequenced for a study of blood T cell repertoires in COVID-19. Study overall: Samples taken during acute and convalescent COVID-19 were collected in the United States, Italy and Spain. PBMCs, B-cell-depleted T cells, or T cells were the source of the cDNA or gDNA that made up the material.

In the study's own analysis: Scientists estimated how many nucleated cells there were by amplifying reference gene primers. Only in-frame clones appear in the TCRdb table, and some are missing; sequencing was by immunoSEQ multiplex PCR. V and J calls and clone size come straight from that table; D and trimming were deduced from the DNA. The sample holds more than 150,000 clones; about 79% are singletons and the top ten take less than 30%. The germline V gene has CDR1 MDHEN and CDR2 SYDVKM. This CDR3 has 16 amino acids. V was pared by 3 bases and J by 2 bases, with 14 bases between. J is TRBJ1-5 and V is TRBV28; no reliable D call. Material for sequencing was peripheral blood. The origin of this receptor is a woman aged 65 to 85 with acute or convalescent COVID-19. This chain's CDR3 is CASSLGPAHGNQPQHF. In DNA, the CDR3 is TGTGCCAGCAGTTTGGGCCCGGCGCACGGCAATCAGCCCCAGCATTTT.